This TCR beta chain was documented in a study of cytomegalovirus exposure and HLA in healthy donors. General observations from the study: Some TCR beta chains (about 180 of them) were listed as cytomegalovirus-associated. First-cohort TCR clusters tended to co-occur in the roughly 130 validation repertoires, a later analysis found. The classifier, whose performance was assessed in both the original and validation cohorts, reportedly diagnosed cytomegalovirus status with high specificity and sensitivity.

The CDR3 loop spans 17 amino acids. Germline V gene sequence: CDR1 MDHEN, CDR2 SYDVKM. Germline trimming cut 2 bases from V and 4 bases from J; bases unmatched to any gene: 10. A note on this clone: As yet, its antigen is unknown.

Some clones are missing from TCRdb's copy, which holds only in-frame ones; the method was immunoSEQ multiplex PCR. The table lists roughly 300,000 clones, approximately 90% of them singletons. Sequenced sample: PBMCs. The TCR comes from a woman under 30 in good health and CMV-seronegative. The chain carries TRBV28 and TRBJ1-5; 8 bases match TRBD1. The chain's CDR3 is CASSLPPGQGGNQPQHF. Written as DNA, the CDR3 is TGTGCCAGCAGTTTACCCCCTGGACAGGGAGGGAATCAGCCCCAGCATTTT.